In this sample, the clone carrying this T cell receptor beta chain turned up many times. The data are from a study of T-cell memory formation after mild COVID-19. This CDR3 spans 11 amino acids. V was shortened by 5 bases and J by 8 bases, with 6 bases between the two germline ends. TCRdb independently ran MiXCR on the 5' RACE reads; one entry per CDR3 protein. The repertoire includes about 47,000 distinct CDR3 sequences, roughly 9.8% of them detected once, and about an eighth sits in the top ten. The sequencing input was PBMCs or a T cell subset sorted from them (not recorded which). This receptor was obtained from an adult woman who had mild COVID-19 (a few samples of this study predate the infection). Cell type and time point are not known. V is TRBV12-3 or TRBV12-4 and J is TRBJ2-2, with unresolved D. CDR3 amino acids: CASSLMGELFF. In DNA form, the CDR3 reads TGTGCCAGCAGTCTCATGGGGGAGCTGTTTTTT.